Below, 21 T cell receptor beta chains from the same sample are listed, as sequenced in a study of T cells in Graves' hyperthyroidism and ophthalmopathy. RNA transcripts yielded amplified TCR beta CDR3 regions. An initial round of RT-PCR targeting the TCR CDR3 relied on the HTBI primer set. TCRdb passed the multiplex PCR reads through MiXCR, listing each CDR3 protein once. This repertoire shows around 760,000 distinct CDR3 sequences, over 35% found once; its top ten account for about a third. Sequencing was carried out using blood. The receptors were gathered from a woman aged 40 to 49 with Graves' hyperthyroidism.

V gene TRBV10-3 combines with J gene TRBJ2-7, with 8 nucleotides matching TRBD1. V lost 2 bases, J lost 3 bases, and 3 bases stayed unmatched. The CDR3 spans 14 residues. Germline V lookup: CDR1 ENHRY, CDR2 SYGVKD. The CDR3 DNA is TGTGCCATCAGTGAGGTGGGACAGGACTACGAGCAGTACTTC. This gives the protein CAISEVGQDYEQYF.

A word on this clonotype: One base away lies a much larger clone, so this may be a sequencing read error. The genes are TRBV7-8 and TRBJ1-5; no reliable D call. The V gene lost 1 base and the J gene lost 1 base, with 8 bases spanning the gap. The CDR3 loop spans 15 amino acids. Germline-derived CDR1 and CDR2 are SGHVS and FQNEAQ. Written as DNA, the CDR3 is TGTGCCAGCAGCTTAGGCAGGTCAAGCAATCAGCCCCAGCATTTT. Amino acids: CASSLGRSSNQPQHF.

For this clonotype: A much larger clone sits a single nucleotide away, making a read error possible. The V call is TRBV7-3, the J call TRBJ2-7; 7 nucleotides line up with TRBD2. Germline V CDR1 and CDR2: SGHTA, FQGTGA. This CDR3 has 17 amino acids. The CDR3 sequence: CASSLGGGRPFSYEQHF. The CDR3 DNA reads as TGTGCCAGCAGCTTAGGGGGGGGTAGACCTTTCTCCTACGAGCAGCACTTC.

Only a few counts were recorded for this clonotype. The rearrangement joins TRBV12-3 or TRBV12-4 to TRBJ1-6; a weak D match, TRBD1 (5 bases). This CDR3 contains 15 residues. V dropped 3 bases and J dropped 7 bases, with 13 bases sitting between them. For the CDR3, the DNA is TGTGCCAGCAGTTTCGGGGACGGCTTAAATTCACCCCTCCACTTT. This sequence encodes CASSFGDGLNSPLHF.

The V call is TRBV11-1, the J call TRBJ2-7; the match to TRBD2 covers 12 bases. The DNA matches TRBJ2-5 better at its end, which makes the J call doubtful. This CDR3 has 18 residues. Germline V gene sequence: CDR1 SGHAT, CDR2 FQDESV (reference sequence). CDR3 sequence (DNA): TGTGCCAGCAGCCTGGGACTAGCGGGTGGTTTCGTGGGAGAGACCCAGTACTTC. Translated: CASSLGLAGGFVGETQYF.

The chain links TRBV24-1 to TRBJ1-2, with TRBD1 as a possible D gene (5 bases). Trimming left V 4 bases short and J 3 bases short, with 17 bases between. This CDR3 has 16 residues. CDR1 KGHDR and CDR2 SFDVKD come from the germline V gene. CDR3 coding DNA: TGTGCCACCAGTGACGCGACACAGGTTTGGTACTATGGCTACACCTTC. Its protein product is CATSDATQVWYYGYTF.

This sequence joins TRBV6-2 or TRBV6-3 and TRBJ1-6; D call uncertain. Trimming took off 5 bases at V and 3 bases at J, with 17 bases between the two ends. This CDR3 region has 17 residues. The germline gives CDR1 MNHEY, CDR2 SVGEGT. CDR3 sequence reads: CASSRPGEYGYNSPLHF. The CDR3 DNA reads as TGTGCCAGCAGTCGCCCCGGGGAGTATGGCTATAATTCACCCCTCCACTTT.

Note on this clonotype: This may arise from a read error, as a much more abundant clone is one base away. CDR3 protein: CSGGPQETQYF. DNA for the CDR3: TGCAGCGGTGGACCTCAAGAGACCCAGTACTTC. The gene calls are TRBV29-1 and TRBJ2-5; D uncertain. The CDR3 runs 11 residues. Trimming pared 7 bases from V and 2 bases from J, leaving 8 bases between. Germline CDR1 SQVTM, CDR2 ANQGSEA.

This clonotype was counted between two and nine times. This chain joins TRBV4-3 and TRBJ1-2; D gene unclear. CDR1 is LGHNA and CDR2 is YSLEER in the germline V gene. The CDR3 covers 15 residues. V was cut by 0 bases and J by 4 bases, with 12 bases left in between. Here the CDR3 reads CASSQEEGSSYGYTF. The CDR3 bases are TGCGCCAGCAGCCAAGAGGAGGGTAGTAGCTATGGCTACACCTTC.

The V gene is TRBV6-6, the J gene TRBJ2-2; TRBD1 aligns across 9 bases. Germline-derived CDR1 and CDR2 are MNHNY and SVGAGI (reference sequence). The CDR3 is 16 residues long. Losses at the gene ends were 5 bases for V and 7 bases for J; bases not matched to a gene: 11. CDR3 residues: CASSPSGQGMIGELFF. The CDR3, as DNA: TGTGCCAGCAGTCCTTCCGGACAGGGGATGATCGGGGAGCTGTTTTTT.

This clonotype has only a few counts. The J gene is TRBJ2-5, the V gene TRBV5-8, with D unclear. Germline V gene data show CDR1 as SGHTS and CDR2 as YDEGEE. Trimming took 0 bases from V and 5 from J, leaving 14 bases between them. This CDR3 contains 15 residues. The DNA of the CDR3 is TGTGCCAGCAGCTTGGGCAGAATTTTCAAGGAGACCCAGTACTTC. The encoded protein is CASSLGRIFKETQYF.

With respect to this clonotype: Possible read error: a much larger clone is one base away. The rearrangement joins TRBV7-3 to TRBJ1-6, with D perhaps TRBD1 (5 bases). Germline CDR1 reads SGHTA; CDR2 reads FQGTGA. The CDR3 spans 12 residues. CDR3 loop: CAGSPAGGTLHF. For the CDR3, the DNA is TGTGCCGGCAGCCCGGCCGGGGGGACCCTCCACTTT.

There are many counts of this clonotype. The chain joins TRBV12-3 or TRBV12-4 to TRBJ1-5, with D unclear. Trimming stripped 7 bases from V and 2 bases from J, with 12 bases between. This CDR3 contains 14 residues. The CDR3 sequence: CASTPGPGNQPQHF. The CDR3, as DNA: TGTGCCAGCACTCCCGGTCCGGGCAATCAGCCCCAGCATTTT.

This clonotype was counted ten times or more. The chain joins TRBV24-1 to TRBJ1-1; tentative D call: TRBD1 (5 bases). This CDR3 contains 13 residues. V was pared by 7 bases and J by 3 bases, with 11 bases between. Germline CDR1 KGHDR, CDR2 SFDVKD. CDR3 sequence: CATSLRGHTEAFF. CDR3 in DNA: TGTGCCACCAGCCTAAGGGGTCACACTGAAGCTTTCTTT.

A note on this clonotype: This may be a read error, as it is one base from a much larger clone. This chain joins TRBV6-2 or TRBV6-3 and TRBJ1-2, with D maybe TRBD1 (6 bases). V lost 4 bases and J 4 bases, leaving 10 bases between the germline ends. Germline V CDR1 and CDR2: MNHEY, SVGEGT. CDR3 length: 13 residues. The CDR3 DNA is TGTGCCAGCAGTTGGCGGGACACCTATGGCTACACCTTC. Its protein product is CASSWRDTYGYTF.

This clonotype was counted a few times. The chain combines TRBV20-1 with TRBJ1-6; D gene ambiguous. V dropped 5 bases and J dropped 3 bases, with 8 bases sitting between them. The CDR3 runs 13 residues. Germline loops: CDR1 DFQATT, CDR2 SNEGSKA (reference sequence). The CDR3 loop reads CSAHRGYNSPLHF. The CDR3 nucleotides are TGCAGTGCTCACCGGGGCTATAATTCACCCCTCCACTTT.

The genes are TRBV7-9 and TRBJ1-3; 8 positions agree with TRBD1. Per germline, CDR1 SEHNR and CDR2 FQNEAQ (reference sequence). Trimming at V came to 5 bases and at J to 6 bases, leaving 12 bases not matched to a gene. The CDR3 length is 16 residues. CDR3 bases: TGTGCCAGCAGCGGCCGGGACAGGAGTATCAAAAACACCATATATTTT. Translation: CASSGRDRSIKNTIYF.

This clonotype was counted ten times or more. The chain combines TRBV9 with TRBJ1-6; D is unresolved. Germline V gene sequence: CDR1 SGDLS, CDR2 YYNGEE. Trimming shortened V by 0 bases and J by 11 bases, and 9 bases separated the two germline ends. This CDR3 is 13 amino acids long. The CDR3 loop is CASSVGAKPPLHF. The DNA of the CDR3 is TGTGCCAGCAGCGTAGGGGCCAAGCCACCCCTCCACTTT.

This clonotype was found many times. V is TRBV10-3 and J is TRBJ1-4, with D perhaps matching TRBD1 (5 bases). V was clipped by 2 bases and J by 12 bases, with 19 bases between them. Germline loops: CDR1 ENHRY, CDR2 SYGVKD. The CDR3 consists of 15 residues. The CDR3 coding sequence is TGTGCCATCAGTGAGAACGCGGGTAGCGTGGGGGAACTGTTTTTT. Residues: CAISENAGSVGELFF.

The chain has TRBV5-2 and TRBJ2-5; the table's D gene call, TRBD1, was not cross checked with the DNA. With the DNA end fitting TRBJ2-1 better, the J assignment may be wrong. TRBV5-2 is flagged as a pseudogene. The CDR3 has 13 amino acids. The CDR3 DNA follows: TGTGCCAGCAACATTCAGGGGGCGAATGAGCAGTTCTTC. It encodes CASNIQGANEQFF.

This clonotype has a count of ten or more. The chain carries TRBV19 and TRBJ1-1; 7 bases are shared with TRBD1. Germline V gene data show CDR1 as LNHDA and CDR2 as SQIVND (reference sequence). The CDR3 has 16 residues. V gave up 5 bases and J gave up 7 bases; unmatched junction bases: 16. The CDR3 bases are TGTGCCAGTAGTTCAAGACAGGGATTGGTTCGGGGTGAAGCTTTCTTT. Translation: CASSSRQGLVRGEAFF.